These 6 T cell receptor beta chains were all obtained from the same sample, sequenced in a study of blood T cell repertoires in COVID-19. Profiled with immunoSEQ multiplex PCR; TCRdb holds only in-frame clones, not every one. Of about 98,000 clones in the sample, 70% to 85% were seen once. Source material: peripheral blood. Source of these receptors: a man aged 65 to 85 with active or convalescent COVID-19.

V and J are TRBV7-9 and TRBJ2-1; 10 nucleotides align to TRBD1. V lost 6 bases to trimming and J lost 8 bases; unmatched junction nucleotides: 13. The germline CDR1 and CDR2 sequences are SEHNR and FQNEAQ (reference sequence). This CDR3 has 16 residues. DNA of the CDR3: TGTGCCAGCAGTTTTGGGGACAGGGGAGGCTGGGATGAGCAGTTCTTC. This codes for CASSFGDRGGWDEQFF. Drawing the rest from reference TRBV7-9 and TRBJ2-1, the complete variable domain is DTGVSQNPRHKITKRGQNVTFRCDPISEHNRLYWYRQTLGQGPEFLTYFQNEAQLEKSRLLSDRFSAERPKGSFSTLEIQRTEQGDSAMYLCASSFGDRGGWDEQFFGPGTRLTVL.

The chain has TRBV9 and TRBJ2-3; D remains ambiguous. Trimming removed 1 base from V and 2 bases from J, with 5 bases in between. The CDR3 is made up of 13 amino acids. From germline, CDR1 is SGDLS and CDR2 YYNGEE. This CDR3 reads CASSVMYTDTQYF. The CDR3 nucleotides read TGTGCCAGCAGCGTAATGTACACAGATACGCAGTATTTT.

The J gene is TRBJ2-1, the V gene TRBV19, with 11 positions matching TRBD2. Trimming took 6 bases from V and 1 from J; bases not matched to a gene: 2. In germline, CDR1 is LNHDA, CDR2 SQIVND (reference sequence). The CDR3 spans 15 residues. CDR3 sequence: CASSRTSGSYNEQFF. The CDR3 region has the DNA TGTGCCAGTAGCCGGACTAGCGGGTCCTACAATGAGCAGTTCTTC.

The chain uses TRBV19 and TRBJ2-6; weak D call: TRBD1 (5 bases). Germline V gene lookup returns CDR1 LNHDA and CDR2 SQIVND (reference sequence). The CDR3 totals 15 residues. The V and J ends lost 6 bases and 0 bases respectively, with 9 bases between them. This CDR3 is CASRRTSSGANVLTF. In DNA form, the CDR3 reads TGTGCCAGTAGACGGACAAGCTCTGGGGCCAACGTCCTGACTTTC. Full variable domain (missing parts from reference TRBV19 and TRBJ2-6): DGGITQSPKYLFRKEGQNVTLSCEQNLNHDAMYWYRQDPGQGLRLIYYSQIVNDFQKGDIAEGYSVSREKKESFPLTVTSAQKNPTAFYLCASRRTSSGANVLTFGAGSRLTVL.

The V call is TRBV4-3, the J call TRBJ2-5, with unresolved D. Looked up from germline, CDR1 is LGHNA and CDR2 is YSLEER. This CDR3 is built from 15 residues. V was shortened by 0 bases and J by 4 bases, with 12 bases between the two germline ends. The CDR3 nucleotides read TGCGCCAGCAGCCAAGAGGTTAGCCCCGGAGAGACCCAGTACTTC. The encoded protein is CASSQEVSPGETQYF.

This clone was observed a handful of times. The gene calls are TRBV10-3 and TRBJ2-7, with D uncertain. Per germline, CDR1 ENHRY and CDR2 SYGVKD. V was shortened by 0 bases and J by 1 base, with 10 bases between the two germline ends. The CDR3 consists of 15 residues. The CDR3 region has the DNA TGTGCCATCAGTGAGTCTGTCAGTTCTTCCTACGAGCAGTACTTC. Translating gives CAISESVSSSYEQYF.